Below are 13 T cell receptor beta chains sequenced from a single sample in a study of blood T cells in healthy people across ages. The authors ran a second PCR of 7 to 11 cycles using a sample-barcoded 5' primer and a J-beta primer mix. MiXCR, run by TCRdb on the 5' RACE reads, gives a single entry per CDR3 protein. The top ten hold around 21% of the sample, which has 650,000 to 800,000 distinct CDR3 sequences, roughly 44% seen once. The specimen sequenced was blood. The receptors originated from a man aged 55 to 69 in good health.

The chain employs TRBV20-1 and TRBJ1-4; 8 nucleotides align to TRBD1. The CDR3 runs to 15 residues. Germline CDR1 reads DFQATT; CDR2 reads SNEGSKA (reference sequence). The junction had 2 bases not matched to a gene; V was cut back by 0 bases and J by 2 bases. CDR3 amino acids: CSARDRTGTNEKLFF. The CDR3 nucleotides are TGCAGTGCTAGAGACCGGACAGGGACTAATGAAAAACTGTTTTTT.

The V and J genes are TRBV24-1 and TRBJ1-2; no clear D gene. V was pared by 3 bases and J by 5 bases, with 12 bases between. The CDR3 is 14 amino acids. The germline CDR1 and CDR2 sequences are KGHDR and SFDVKD. The CDR3, as DNA: TGTGCCACCAGTGATGGAGCTCCCGGTTATGGCTACACCTTC. Translating it yields CATSDGAPGYGYTF.

The gene calls are TRBV3-1 and TRBJ1-2; D ambiguous. The CDR3 is 15 amino acids. V lost 4 bases to trimming and J lost 0 bases, with 12 bases between them. The V gene's germline CDR1 is LGHDT and CDR2 YNNKEL (reference sequence). CDR3 bases: TGTGCCAGCAGCCGGACTGAACGAGCTAACTATGGCTACACCTTC. It translates to CASSRTERANYGYTF. Complete variable domain (other parts from reference TRBV3-1 and TRBJ1-2): DTAVSQTPKYLVTQMGNDKSIKCEQNLGHDTMYWYKQDSKKFLKIMFSYNNKELIINETVPNRFSPKSPDKAHLNLHINSLELGDSAVYFCASSRTERANYGYTFGSGTRLTVV.

The chain employs TRBV5-1 and TRBJ2-7, with TRBD1 identical over 7 bases. Matching the DNA end better, TRBJ2-5 makes the J call doubtful. The V gene's germline CDR1 is SGHRS and CDR2 YFSETQ. The CDR3 contains 15 residues. In DNA form, the CDR3 reads TGCGCCAGCAGCTTGGGACAGGGCGAGAGTGGGACCCAGTACTTC. This encodes CASSLGQGESGTQYF.

The chain is built from TRBV7-9 and TRBJ2-7, with no clear D. V was clipped by 6 bases and J by 4 bases, with 13 bases between them. This CDR3 spans 13 amino acids. Germline-derived CDR1 and CDR2 are SEHNR and FQNEAQ (reference sequence). The CDR3 nucleotides read TGTGCCAGCAGTTCGAGGCGGAGTTACGAGCAGTACTTC. This translates into CASSSRRSYEQYF.

The DNA for the CDR3 is TGTGCCAGCAGCAAAGGGGCGGGGATAGGCACAGATACGCAGTATTTT. Its translation: CASSKGAGIGTDTQYF. The chain employs TRBV3-1 and TRBJ2-3, with a possible D match to TRBD2 (6 bases). Trimming cost V 5 bases and J 1 base, with 16 bases left between them. The CDR3 has 16 amino acids. Germline V gene sequence: CDR1 LGHDT, CDR2 YNNKEL (reference sequence).

This clonotype was counted many times. The J gene is TRBJ2-7, the V gene TRBV7-2, with TRBD1 matching over 10 bases. The CDR3 has 14 amino acids. Germline loops: CDR1 SGHTA, CDR2 FQGNSA. V was clipped by 3 bases and J by 2 bases; unmatched bases: 1. The chain's CDR3 is CASSFGTGAYEQYF. Here the CDR3 DNA reads TGTGCCAGCAGCTTCGGGACAGGGGCCTACGAGCAGTACTTC.

The chain combines TRBV6-1 with TRBJ2-1; 9 bases agree with TRBD1. The DNA end is more similar to TRBJ2-7, so the J call may be wrong. The germline V gene has CDR1 MNHNS and CDR2 SASEGT. This CDR3 spans 14 amino acids. The CDR3 sequence: CASSGIGTGYEQYF. The CDR3 coding sequence is TGTGCCAGCAGCGGGATCGGGACAGGGTACGAGCAGTACTTC.

This rearrangement joins TRBV3-1 to TRBJ2-2; no clear D. This CDR3 has 15 residues. Between the trimmed V and J ends, which lost 0 bases and 0 bases, there was a span of 5 bases. CDR1 and CDR2 (germline): LGHDT, YNNKEL (reference sequence). The chain's CDR3 is CASSQDASNTGELFF. Here the CDR3 DNA reads TGTGCCAGCAGCCAAGACGCGTCGAACACCGGGGAGCTGTTTTTT.

This chain joins TRBV29-1 and TRBJ2-4, with 10 bases that match TRBD1. The closer fit of TRBJ2-7 to the DNA end suggests the J call may be wrong. This CDR3 is built from 15 residues. Germline CDR1 is SQVTM and CDR2 is ANQGSEA. CDR3 in DNA: TGCAGCGTTGAGAATGACAGGGGGCTTTTCTACGAGCAGTACTTC. The encoded protein is CSVENDRGLFYEQYF.

The chain uses TRBV25-1 and TRBJ2-7, with D possibly TRBD1 on 5 matching bases. The CDR3 is 15 amino acids. Germline-derived CDR1 and CDR2 are MGHDK and SYGVNS. Trimming left V 3 bases short and J 0 bases short, with 12 bases between. CDR3 in amino acids: CASSDTGAFSYEQYF. DNA for the CDR3: TGTGCCAGCAGTGATACAGGAGCCTTCTCCTACGAGCAGTACTTC.

In this sample, this clonotype turned up a few times. This rearrangement joins TRBV4-3 to TRBJ1-5; D is perhaps TRBD1 (6 bases). V lost 1 base and J 6 bases, leaving 13 bases between the germline ends. The CDR3 is made up of 15 amino acids. Germline V gene sequence: CDR1 LGHNA, CDR2 YSLEER. CDR3 residues: CASSQVAGARQPQHF. Written as DNA, the CDR3 is TGCGCCAGCAGCCAAGTCGCGGGGGCGCGTCAGCCCCAGCATTTT.

This clonotype was seen a handful of times. The chain carries TRBV18 and TRBJ2-7; tentative D call: TRBD1 (6 bases). V lost 6 bases to trimming and J lost 0 bases, with 12 bases between them. Germline-derived CDR1 and CDR2 are KGHSH and LQKENI. This CDR3 spans 14 amino acids. As DNA, the CDR3 is TGTGCCAGCTCGCCGGACAGCCTCTCCTACGAGCAGTACTTC. It encodes CASSPDSLSYEQYF.